This T cell receptor beta chain was identified during a study of CD8+ T cells in alopecia areata. Study results and limitations: Uncertainty remains about how baseline CD8+ expansion links to response, with one nonresponder.

Treatment here: oral pan-JAK inhibitor, 5-10 mg twice daily. For this clone: The antigen remains undetermined.

This CDR3 is 14 amino acids long. Germline V gives CDR1 MNHNS, CDR2 SASEGT. V lost 7 bases and J 6 bases, leaving 16 bases between the germline ends. Isolated RNA was reverse transcribed into cDNA used as the sequencing template. The method was immunoSEQ multiplex PCR; TCRdb's version includes in-frame clones alone and lacks a portion of them. The profile shows roughly 250,000 clones, roughly 63% of them singletons. Sequenced here: CD4+ T cells sorted from blood, sampled around week 54, from a patient treated with tofacitinib. V gene TRBV6-1 combines with J gene TRBJ2-4; TRBD1 is a possible D gene (6 bases). The clonotype comes from a human donor with alopecia areata. Here the CDR3 DNA reads TGTGCCAGCAATCTAGGGGGTGCGGCAAACATTCAGTACTTC. Residues: CASNLGGAANIQYF.